This T cell receptor beta chain is drawn from a study of blood T cell dynamics during melanoma immunotherapy (dated by TCRdb to 2018 to 2021). Regarding the research as a whole: All patients had metastatic melanoma and were given first-line pembrolizumab or nivolumab plus ipilimumab as standard of care in the United Kingdom. A training cohort was formed from consecutive patients, and a further independent group of patients from the same centre was pooled into an external validation set. Peripheral T cell receptor repertoires of metastatic melanoma patients were profiled before and after one cycle of checkpoint inhibitor therapy to find early correlates of response.

For every bulk PBMC sample, a fixed 350 ng of DNA was loaded. TCR beta CDR3 sequences were amplified from genomic DNA using the immunoSEQ TCRb Assay kit according to manufacturer instructions. The KAPA Library Quantification Kit for Illumina platforms was used to quantify the pooled libraries by qPCR. Sequencing of the pooled libraries was done on an Illumina NextSeq 500, with clustering at roughly 0.6-1.2 pM. As for the authors' bioinformatics: TCR data were analyzed with immunoSEQ ANALYZER and the R LymphoSeq package. A rearrangement efficiency score was calculated as productive divided by the sum of productive and non-productive CDR3 sequences. Clonality was measured with the Gini coefficient and diversity with the Renyi index at alpha=1, compared pairwise between timepoints within each patient. Clonal relatedness, based on an edit distance of 3, and repertoire similarity, based on the Bhattacharyya coefficient, were both computed in LymphoSeq. To classify response, a linear discriminant analysis based on week-3 changes in clonality and diversity was built using the R MASS and caret packages. The table comes from immuneACCESS by way of TCRdb, which keeps in-frame sequences with V and J called. Part of the clones is missing from these tables; in studies checked, under half for an unresolved V gene and the rest for unknown reasons. That table furnishes V, J and clone size, whereas the DNA furnished D and trimming. This sample lists tens of thousands of clones; roughly 89% were detected once. Roughly 4.5% of the sample comes from the top ten.

The time point label corresponds to: pre-treatment baseline. Blood was sampled before treatment (T0) and at week 3 (W3), after the first cycle of checkpoint blockade. Except for two patients with rapid clinical progression, response was assessed 12 weeks after the first infusion by RECIST 1.1; disease control meant complete response, partial response or stable disease. Patients were not eligible if they had prior systemic cancer treatment, concomitant immunosuppressant therapy or synchronous other active malignancies. To track both circulating cells and T cell turnover, TCR beta was sequenced from bulk PBMC as well as from plasma cell-free DNA. PBMC were isolated from blood with Lymphoprep and SepMate tubes, followed by red cell lysis. QIAamp DNA Blood Mini kits were used to extract DNA from both PBMC and sorted T cell subsets. This clone was picked up a small number of times. Its antigen is currently not known. No much larger clone is present one base from it, and per-base qualities are unavailable.

The research as a whole found: Patients who later achieved disease control showed a bifurcated PBMC repertoire reorganization at W3, with increased clonality or increased diversity, unlike progressors. The relatively small sample size was acknowledged as a potential limitation on generalization of the results. Whether the T cell clones driving repertoire changes were melanoma-specific or reflected general immune activation could not be determined in the study.

Trimming leaves V shorter by 6 bases and J shorter by 6 bases, with the junction holding 6 bases beyond the gene matches. Reading the germline V gene gives CDR1 MNHNS and CDR2 SASEGT. The CDR3 holds 13 amino acids from the cysteine to the phenylalanine. The only DNA kept is the CDR3, 39 bases in frame from the first base. The chain joins TRBV6-1 to TRBJ1-2, and TRBD1 aligns with 8 junction nucleotides. The sequence came from a human donor with melanoma. The sample consisted of blood, taken from a patient treated with checkpoint blockade. The encoded CDR3 is CASRLQGEDGYTF. In nucleotides, the sequence is TGTGCCAGCAGGCTACAGGGGGAGGATGGCTACACCTTC.